The text below deals with one TCR beta chain. This entry comes from a study of technical replicates of blood from several donors. Clones were sequenced by immunoSEQ multiplex PCR, and TCRdb holds only the in-frame ones, with some missing. The data hold about 82,000 clones, with approximately 96% observed a single time. The CDR3 loop spans 14 amino acids. The V gene's germline CDR1 is MNHEY and CDR2 SMNVEV (reference sequence). Trimming removed 8 bases at V and 4 bases at J, with 18 bases between. Source material: T cells isolated from PBMCs. This clonotype was sampled from a human donor in good health. The chain links TRBV27 to TRBJ2-7; maybe TRBD1 (5 bases). The CDR3 loop is CASGSRQRLYEQYF. CDR3 nucleotide sequence: TGTGCCAGCGGTTCCCGACAGAGATTATACGAGCAGTACTTC.